This T cell receptor (beta chain) was profiled in a study of monozygotic twins with inflammatory bowel disease. Following a re-call of the 5' RACE reads, TCRdb has one entry per CDR3 protein and lacks DNA. The listing contains 310,000 or so distinct CDR3 sequences. This clonotype was obtained from a human donor with ulcerative colitis or Crohn's disease, or a healthy co-twin of an affected twin (not recorded which). The sample comprised blood.

The CDR3 region is CASSPDQTLNTEAFF. This sequence joins TRBV18 and TRBJ1-1. The CDR3 has 15 residues. CDR1 KGHSH and CDR2 LQKENI come from the germline V gene.